This TCR beta chain was sequenced during a study of T cell repertoires in cytomegalovirus infection. TCRdb itself ran the reads through MiXCR, one entry per CDR3 protein. The sample includes 350,000 to 500,000 distinct CDR3 sequences, approximately 31% seen only once; the top ten take approximately 14%. A few counts support this clonotype. Trimming pared 3 bases from V and 6 bases from J, leaving 14 bases between. The CDR3 contains 15 residues. The chain links TRBV12-3 or TRBV12-4 to TRBJ2-2; D is possibly TRBD2 (6 bases). The TCR was taken from a human donor in good health (CMV status not recorded). Some clones in this sample may be carry-over from other donors' samples. The sequenced material came from PBMCs. CDR3 DNA sequence: TGTGCCAGCAGTTTCGGGCAGGGACTTGCCGGGGAGCTGTTTTTT. Amino acid sequence: CASSFGQGLAGELFF.